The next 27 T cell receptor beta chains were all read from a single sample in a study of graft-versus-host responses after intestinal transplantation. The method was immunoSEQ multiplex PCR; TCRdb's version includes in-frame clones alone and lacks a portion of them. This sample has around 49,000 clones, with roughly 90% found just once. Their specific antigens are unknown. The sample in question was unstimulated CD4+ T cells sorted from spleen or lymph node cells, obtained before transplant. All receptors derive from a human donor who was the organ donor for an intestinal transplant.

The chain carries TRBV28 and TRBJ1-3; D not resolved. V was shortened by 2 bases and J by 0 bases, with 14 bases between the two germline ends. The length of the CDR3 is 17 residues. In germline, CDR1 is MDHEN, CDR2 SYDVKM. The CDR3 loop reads CASSLLSATFSGNTIYF. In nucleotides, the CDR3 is TGTGCCAGCAGTTTACTATCTGCAACGTTCTCTGGAAACACCATATATTTT.

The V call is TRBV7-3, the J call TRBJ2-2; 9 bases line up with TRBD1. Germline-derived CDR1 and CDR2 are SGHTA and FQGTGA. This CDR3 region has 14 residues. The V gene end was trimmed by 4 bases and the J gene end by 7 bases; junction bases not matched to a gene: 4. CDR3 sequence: CASSYDRGFGELFF. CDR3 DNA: TGTGCCAGCAGCTACGACAGGGGGTTCGGGGAGCTGTTTTTT.

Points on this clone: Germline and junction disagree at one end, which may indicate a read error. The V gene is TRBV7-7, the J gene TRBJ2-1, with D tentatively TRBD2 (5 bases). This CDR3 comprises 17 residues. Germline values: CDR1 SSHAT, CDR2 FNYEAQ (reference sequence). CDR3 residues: CASSSGGAGSSYNEQFF. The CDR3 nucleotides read TGTGCTAGCAGCTCGGGTGGTGCGGGTTCCTCCTACAATGAGCAGTTCTTC.

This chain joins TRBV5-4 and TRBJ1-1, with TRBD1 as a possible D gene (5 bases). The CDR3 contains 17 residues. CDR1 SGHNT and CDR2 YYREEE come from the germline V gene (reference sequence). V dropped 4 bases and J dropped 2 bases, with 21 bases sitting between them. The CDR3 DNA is TGTGCCAGCAGCCCCACGCTAGGGCGCGGGGGAAACACTGAAGCTTTCTTT. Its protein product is CASSPTLGRGGNTEAFF.

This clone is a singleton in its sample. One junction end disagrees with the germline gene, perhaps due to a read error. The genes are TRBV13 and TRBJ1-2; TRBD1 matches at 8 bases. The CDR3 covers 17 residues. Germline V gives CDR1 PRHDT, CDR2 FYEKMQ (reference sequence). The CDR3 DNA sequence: TGTGCCAGCAGCAGACTGGACAGGGTATCGCCTAATACTAAACCCGCCTTC. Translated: CASSRLDRVSPNTKPAF.

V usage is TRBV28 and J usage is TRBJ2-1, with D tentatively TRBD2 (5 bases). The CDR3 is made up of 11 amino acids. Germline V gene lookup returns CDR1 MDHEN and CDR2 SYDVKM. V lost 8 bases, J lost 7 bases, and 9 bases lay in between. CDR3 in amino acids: CASLRRNEQFF. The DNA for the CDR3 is TGTGCCAGCCTACGGAGGAATGAGCAGTTCTTC.

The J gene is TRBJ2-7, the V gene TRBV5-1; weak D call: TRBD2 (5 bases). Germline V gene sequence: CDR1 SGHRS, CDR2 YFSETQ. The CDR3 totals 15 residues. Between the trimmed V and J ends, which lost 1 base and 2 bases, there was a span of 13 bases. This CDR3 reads CASSLIPADAYEQYF. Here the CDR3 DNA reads TGCGCCAGCAGCTTGATACCAGCGGACGCCTACGAGCAGTACTTC.

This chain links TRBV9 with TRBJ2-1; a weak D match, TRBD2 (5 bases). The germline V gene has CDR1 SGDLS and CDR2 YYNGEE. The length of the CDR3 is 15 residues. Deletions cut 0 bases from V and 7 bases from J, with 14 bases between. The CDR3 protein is CASSVDGVRGNEQFF. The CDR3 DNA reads TGTGCCAGCAGCGTAGACGGGGTGCGAGGGAATGAGCAGTTCTTC.

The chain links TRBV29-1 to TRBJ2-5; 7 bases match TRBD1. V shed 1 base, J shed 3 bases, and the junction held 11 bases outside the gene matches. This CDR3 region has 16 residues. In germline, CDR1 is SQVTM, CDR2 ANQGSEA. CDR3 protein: CSVEGGGRGRKETQYF. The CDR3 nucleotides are TGCAGCGTTGAAGGCGGAGGAAGGGGGCGGAAAGAGACCCAGTACTTC.

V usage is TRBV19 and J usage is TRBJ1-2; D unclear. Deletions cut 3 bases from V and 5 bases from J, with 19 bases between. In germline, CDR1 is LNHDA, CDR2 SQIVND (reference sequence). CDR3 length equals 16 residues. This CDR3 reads CASSILLSRAGYGYTF. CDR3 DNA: TGTGCCAGTAGTATCCTCTTGAGTAGGGCGGGATATGGCTACACCTTC.

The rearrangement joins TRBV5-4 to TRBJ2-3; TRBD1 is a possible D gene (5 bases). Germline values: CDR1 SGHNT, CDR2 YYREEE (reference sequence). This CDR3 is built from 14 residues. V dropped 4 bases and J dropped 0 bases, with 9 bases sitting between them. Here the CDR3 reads CASSGQLSTDTQYF. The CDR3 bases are TGTGCCAGCAGCGGACAACTAAGCACAGATACGCAGTATTTT.

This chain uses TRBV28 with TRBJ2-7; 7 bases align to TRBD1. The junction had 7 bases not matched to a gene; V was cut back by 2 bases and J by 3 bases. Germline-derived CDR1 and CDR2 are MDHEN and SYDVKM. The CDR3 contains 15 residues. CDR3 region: CASSLPGTVDYEQYF. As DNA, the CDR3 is TGTGCCAGCAGTTTACCCGGGACAGTAGACTACGAGCAGTACTTC. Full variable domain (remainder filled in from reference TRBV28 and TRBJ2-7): DVKVTQSSRYLVKRTGEKVFLECVQDMDHENMFWYRQDPGLGLRLIYFSYDVKMKEKGDIPEGYSVSREKKERFSLILESASTNQTSMYLCASSLPGTVDYEQYFGPGTRLTVT.

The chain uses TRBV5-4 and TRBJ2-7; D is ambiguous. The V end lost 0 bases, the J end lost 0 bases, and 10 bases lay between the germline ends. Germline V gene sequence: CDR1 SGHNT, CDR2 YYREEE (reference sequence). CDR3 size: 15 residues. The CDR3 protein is CASSLGSPFSYEQYF. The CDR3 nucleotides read TGTGCCAGCAGCTTGGGAAGCCCCTTCTCCTACGAGCAGTACTTC.

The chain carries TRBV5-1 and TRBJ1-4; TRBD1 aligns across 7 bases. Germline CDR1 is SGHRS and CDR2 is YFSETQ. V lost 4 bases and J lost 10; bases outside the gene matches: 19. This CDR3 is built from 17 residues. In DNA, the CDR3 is TGCGCCAGCAGCCTGACAGGGTCGGGGGAAGGACGCGGAAAACTGTTTTTT. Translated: CASSLTGSGEGRGKLFF.

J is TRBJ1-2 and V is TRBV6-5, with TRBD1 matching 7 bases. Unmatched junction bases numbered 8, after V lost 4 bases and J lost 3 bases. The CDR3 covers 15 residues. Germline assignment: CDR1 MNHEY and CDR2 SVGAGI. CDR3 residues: CASSSYRGADYGYTF. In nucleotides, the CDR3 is TGTGCCAGCAGTTCGTACAGGGGTGCTGACTATGGCTACACCTTC.

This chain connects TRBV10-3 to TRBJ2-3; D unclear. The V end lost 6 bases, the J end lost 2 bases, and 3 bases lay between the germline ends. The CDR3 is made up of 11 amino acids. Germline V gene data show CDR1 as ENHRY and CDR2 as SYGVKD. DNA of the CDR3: TGTGCCATCAGGGCCACAGATACGCAGTATTTT. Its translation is CAIRATDTQYF.

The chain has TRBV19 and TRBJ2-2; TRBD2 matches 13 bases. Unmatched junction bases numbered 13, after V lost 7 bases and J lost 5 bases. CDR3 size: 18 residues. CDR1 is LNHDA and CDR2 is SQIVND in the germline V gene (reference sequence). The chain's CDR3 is CASTHPRGLAGNTGELFF. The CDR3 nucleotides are TGTGCCAGTACTCACCCTAGGGGACTAGCGGGAAATACCGGGGAGCTGTTTTTT.

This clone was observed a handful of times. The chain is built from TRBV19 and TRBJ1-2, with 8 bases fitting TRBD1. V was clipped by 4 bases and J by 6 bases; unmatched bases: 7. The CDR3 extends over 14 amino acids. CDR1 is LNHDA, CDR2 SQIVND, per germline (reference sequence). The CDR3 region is CASSTDRGRNGYTF. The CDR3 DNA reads TGTGCCAGTAGTACTGACAGGGGAAGGAATGGCTACACCTTC.

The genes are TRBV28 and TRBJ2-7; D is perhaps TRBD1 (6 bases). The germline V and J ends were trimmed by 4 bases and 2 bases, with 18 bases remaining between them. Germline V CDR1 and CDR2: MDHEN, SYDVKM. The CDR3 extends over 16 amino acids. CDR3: CASSSTSTGYTYEQYF. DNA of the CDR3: TGTGCCAGCAGTTCCACCTCCACAGGGTACACCTACGAGCAGTACTTC.

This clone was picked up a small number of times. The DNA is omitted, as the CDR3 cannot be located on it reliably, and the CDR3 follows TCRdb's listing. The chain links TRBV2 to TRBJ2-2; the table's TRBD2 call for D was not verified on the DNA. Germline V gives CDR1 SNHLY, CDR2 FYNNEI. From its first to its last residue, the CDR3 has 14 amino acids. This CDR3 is CASSLDSSPGSCFF.

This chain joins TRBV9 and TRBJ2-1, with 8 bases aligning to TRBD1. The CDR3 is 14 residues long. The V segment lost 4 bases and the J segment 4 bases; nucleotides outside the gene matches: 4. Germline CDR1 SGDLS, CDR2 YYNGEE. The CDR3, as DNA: TGTGCCAGCAGCCCCGGGGACAGGTACAATGAGCAGTTCTTC. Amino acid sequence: CASSPGDRYNEQFF.

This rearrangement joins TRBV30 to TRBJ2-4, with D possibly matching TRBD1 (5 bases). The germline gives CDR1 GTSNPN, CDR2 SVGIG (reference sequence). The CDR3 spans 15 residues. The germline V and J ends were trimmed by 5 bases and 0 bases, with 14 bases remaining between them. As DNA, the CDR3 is TGTGCCTGGGGACACTCAAAACTAGCCAAAAACATTCAGTACTTC. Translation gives CAWGHSKLAKNIQYF.

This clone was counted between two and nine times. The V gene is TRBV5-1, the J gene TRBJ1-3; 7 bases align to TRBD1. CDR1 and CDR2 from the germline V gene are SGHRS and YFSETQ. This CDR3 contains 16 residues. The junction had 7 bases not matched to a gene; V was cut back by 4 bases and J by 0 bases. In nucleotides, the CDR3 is TGCGCCAGCAGCACTGCGGGGACAGACTCTGGAAACACCATATATTTT. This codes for CASSTAGTDSGNTIYF.

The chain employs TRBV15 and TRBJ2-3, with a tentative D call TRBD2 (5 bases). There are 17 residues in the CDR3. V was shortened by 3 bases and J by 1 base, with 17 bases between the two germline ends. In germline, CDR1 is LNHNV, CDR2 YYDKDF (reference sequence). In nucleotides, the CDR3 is TGTGCCACCAGCAGCCCGGGGATACAGAGGGGCACAGATACGCAGTATTTT. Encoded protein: CATSSPGIQRGTDTQYF. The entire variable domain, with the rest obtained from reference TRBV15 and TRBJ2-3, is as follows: DAMVIQNPRYQVTQFGKPVTLSCSQTLNHNVMYWYQQKSSQAPKLLFHYYDKDFNNEADTPDNFQSRRPNTSFCFLDIRSPGLGDTAMYLCATSSPGIQRGTDTQYFGPGTRLTVL.

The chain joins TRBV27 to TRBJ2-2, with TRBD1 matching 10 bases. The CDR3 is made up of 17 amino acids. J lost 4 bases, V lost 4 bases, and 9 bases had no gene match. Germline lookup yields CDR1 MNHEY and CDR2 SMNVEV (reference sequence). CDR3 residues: CASSYGTGALVTGELFF. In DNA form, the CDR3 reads TGTGCCAGCAGTTACGGGACAGGGGCTTTAGTCACCGGGGAGCTGTTTTTT.

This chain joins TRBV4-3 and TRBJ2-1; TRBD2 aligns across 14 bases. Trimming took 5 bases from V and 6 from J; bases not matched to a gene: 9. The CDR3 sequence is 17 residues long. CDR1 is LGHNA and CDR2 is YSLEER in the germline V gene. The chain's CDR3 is CASSSLLGLAGANEQFF. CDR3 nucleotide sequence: TGCGCCAGCAGCTCCCTGCTGGGACTAGCGGGAGCCAATGAGCAGTTCTTC.

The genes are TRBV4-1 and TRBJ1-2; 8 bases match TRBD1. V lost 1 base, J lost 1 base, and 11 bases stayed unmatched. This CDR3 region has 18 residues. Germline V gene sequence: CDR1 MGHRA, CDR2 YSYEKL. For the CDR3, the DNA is TGCGCCAGCAGCCAAGGGAGACTTACAGGGGGTTTTAACTATGGCTACACCTTC. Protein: CASSQGRLTGGFNYGYTF.